The 25 T cell receptor beta chains presented below share a single source sample, sequenced in a study of identical twins. TCRdb fed the 5' RACE reads into MiXCR, producing one record per CDR3 protein. The sample has hundreds of thousands of distinct CDR3 sequences; around 20% are singletons. The same data also contributed to another study, on T cells expressing NK-cell markers.

Sequenced material: PBMCs. The source of these receptors is a woman younger than 30 in good health.

The chain has TRBV7-9 and TRBJ2-3; 7 bases line up with TRBD2. Germline V CDR1 and CDR2: SEHNR, FQNEAQ (reference sequence). The J segment lost 3 bases and the V segment lost 7 bases, leaving 13 bases of the junction unmatched. The CDR3 runs to 16 residues. CDR3 bases: TGTGCCAGCACATCAACTGGCGGGAGCTTTACAGATACGCAGTATTTT. It is translated as CASTSTGGSFTDTQYF.

This clonotype occurred a few times. The rearrangement uses TRBV7-9 and TRBJ2-4; D call uncertain. This CDR3 contains 15 residues. The V and J ends lost 3 bases and 1 base respectively, with 10 bases between them. From germline, CDR1 is SEHNR and CDR2 FQNEAQ (reference sequence). CDR3 in amino acids: CASSLWGIAKNIQYF. The CDR3 DNA is TGTGCCAGCAGCTTGTGGGGAATCGCCAAAAACATTCAGTACTTC.

This rearrangement joins TRBV4-1 to TRBJ1-1; 9 bases match TRBD1. CDR3 length: 15 residues. Germline V CDR1 and CDR2: MGHRA, YSYEKL. Germline trimming cut 0 bases from V and 1 base from J; bases unmatched to any gene: 0. The CDR3 nucleotides are TGCGCCAGCAGCCAAGAGGACAGGGGGAACACTGAAGCTTTCTTT. Its protein is CASSQEDRGNTEAFF.

The gene calls are TRBV5-4 and TRBJ2-1, with 9 bases that match TRBD1. V shed 4 bases and J 6 bases; nucleotides not matched to a gene: 14. The CDR3 runs to 17 residues. The V gene's germline CDR1 is SGHNT and CDR2 YYREEE (reference sequence). The CDR3 reads CASSPHPPGQGRNEQFF. The CDR3 DNA reads TGTGCCAGCAGCCCCCACCCCCCGGGACAGGGTCGCAATGAGCAGTTCTTC.

This clonotype has at least ten counts. The chain joins TRBV12-3 or TRBV12-4 to TRBJ2-2; no clear D. Trimming left V 5 bases short and J 8 bases short, with 12 bases between. The CDR3 length is 13 residues. Here the CDR3 DNA reads TGTGCCAGCAGTCTCGAGTGGATGGGGGAGCTGTTTTTT. It codes for CASSLEWMGELFF.

The chain is built from TRBV7-6 and TRBJ2-3, with a possible D match to TRBD2 (5 bases). V shed 1 base and J shed 4 bases, with 15 bases lying between them. Germline CDR1 and CDR2: SGHVS and FNYEAQ. The CDR3 runs to 16 residues. CDR3 sequence (DNA): TGTGCCAGCAGCTTAGTAGCCCGAGATAGCGCAGATACGCAGTATTTT. Encoded protein: CASSLVARDSADTQYF.

In its sample, this clonotype was seen a few times. The chain is built from TRBV6-1 and TRBJ1-1, with TRBD1 matching over 9 bases. The CDR3 length is 13 residues. CDR1 MNHNS and CDR2 SASEGT come from the germline V gene. The CDR3 loop reads CGSLSPGQGKAFF. The CDR3 nucleotides read TGTGGTTCCCTATCACCGGGACAGGGTAAAGCTTTCTTT.

This chain links TRBV12-3 or TRBV12-4 with TRBJ2-1; weak D call: TRBD1 (7 bases). This CDR3 comprises 17 residues. Trimming shortened V by 1 base and J by 6 bases, and 19 bases separated the two germline ends. The CDR3 DNA sequence: TGTGCCAGCAGTTTAGGGGATCGAGGCGGGACAGCCAATGAGCAGTTCTTC. It specifies CASSLGDRGGTANEQFF.

This sequence joins TRBV7-9 and TRBJ2-7; 8 bases are shared with TRBD1. CDR1 is SEHNR, CDR2 FQNEAQ, per germline (reference sequence). This CDR3 is built from 15 residues. After removal of 1 base from V and 5 bases from J, the junction contained 7 bases not matched to a gene. The CDR3 loop is CASSLGDRISDEQYF. As DNA, the CDR3 is TGTGCCAGCAGCTTAGGGGACAGGATAAGTGACGAGCAGTACTTC.

This chain uses TRBV7-8 with TRBJ2-7, with D unresolved. The CDR3 totals 15 residues. V lost 1 base to trimming and J lost 6 bases, with 16 bases between them. Per the germline V gene, CDR1 is SGHVS and CDR2 is FQNEAQ. The CDR3 region is CASSLERVPSSEQYF. The CDR3 bases are TGTGCCAGCAGCTTAGAACGGGTCCCAAGTAGCGAGCAGTACTTC.

In its sample, this clonotype was seen a few times. The J gene is TRBJ2-1, the V gene TRBV6-5, with 11 bases identical to TRBD2. J lost 2 bases, V lost 0 bases, and 0 bases had no gene match. Germline V CDR1 and CDR2: MNHEY, SVGAGI. This CDR3 spans 16 amino acids. CDR3 in amino acids: CASSYSGLAAYNEQFF. CDR3 coding DNA: TGTGCCAGCAGTTACTCGGGACTAGCGGCCTACAATGAGCAGTTCTTC.

This chain uses TRBV9 with TRBJ2-7; perhaps TRBD1 as D (6 bases). Trimming stripped 1 base from V and 3 bases from J, with 8 bases between. The germline gives CDR1 SGDLS, CDR2 YYNGEE. The CDR3 is 13 amino acids. CDR3 nucleotides: TGTGCCAGCAGCGTAAGGGGGAACTACGAGCAGTACTTC. It is translated as CASSVRGNYEQYF.

This chain joins TRBV7-9 and TRBJ2-1; 8 positions match TRBD2. Germline CDR1 SEHNR, CDR2 FQNEAQ (reference sequence). V was pared by 3 bases and J by 4 bases, with 5 bases of the junction left unmatched. The CDR3 is 15 residues long. The CDR3 protein is CASSFPGGRYNEQFF. The DNA for the CDR3 is TGTGCCAGCAGCTTCCCGGGGGGGAGGTACAATGAGCAGTTCTTC.

The V call is TRBV6-2 or TRBV6-3, the J call TRBJ2-5; 9 positions agree with TRBD2. J gave up 5 bases and V 6 bases, and 7 bases lay outside the gene matches. The CDR3 length is 14 residues. Per the germline V gene, CDR1 is MNHEY and CDR2 is SVGEGT. CDR3: CASRAGTSWETQYF. CDR3 nucleotide sequence: TGTGCCAGCAGAGCCGGGACTAGCTGGGAGACCCAGTACTTC.

The CDR3 reads CAISHGPYEQYF. For the CDR3, the DNA is TGTGCCATCAGTCACGGCCCATACGAGCAGTACTTC. This chain links TRBV10-3 with TRBJ2-7; D gene uncertain. The CDR3 is 12 residues long. Germline V gene lookup returns CDR1 ENHRY and CDR2 SYGVKD. V was pared by 5 bases and J by 4 bases, with 9 bases between.

This clonotype was counted only a few times. The chain employs TRBV12-3 or TRBV12-4 and TRBJ1-1; TRBD1 agrees at 10 bases. The CDR3 contains 15 residues. Trimming removed 2 bases from V and 4 bases from J; junction bases left unmatched: 4. CDR3 in DNA: TGTGCCAGCAGTTTAATAGGGGACAGGGGCACTGAAGCTTTCTTT. Its protein is CASSLIGDRGTEAFF.

The table lists this clonotype with a few counts. This rearrangement joins TRBV6-5 to TRBJ1-1; perhaps TRBD1 as D (5 bases). Trimming left V 4 bases short and J 4 bases short, with 13 bases between. Germline assignment: CDR1 MNHEY and CDR2 SVGAGI. This CDR3 region has 14 residues. CDR3 nucleotide sequence: TGTGCCAGCAGTTCCACCGGGGGGGGCACTGAAGCTTTCTTT. Translated, it gives CASSSTGGGTEAFF.

The CDR3 sequence: CASSLIQGERNEQFF. The CDR3 DNA reads TGTGCCAGCAGCTTAATCCAGGGGGAACGTAATGAGCAGTTCTTC. V and J are TRBV7-9 and TRBJ2-1, with TRBD1 matching over 7 bases. The V gene end was trimmed by 2 bases and the J gene end by 7 bases; junction bases not matched to a gene: 8. The germline V gene has CDR1 SEHNR and CDR2 FQNEAQ (reference sequence). The CDR3 length is 15 residues.

The chain is built from TRBV12-3 or TRBV12-4 and TRBJ2-1, with TRBD2 identical over 13 bases. Trimming at V came to 1 base and at J to 1 base, leaving 10 bases not matched to a gene. This CDR3 has 20 amino acids. Here the CDR3 DNA reads TGTGCCAGCAGTTTAGGCAGGAGACTAGCGGGGGGAGGATCCTACAATGAGCAGTTCTTC. It codes for CASSLGRRLAGGGSYNEQFF.

The chain combines TRBV12-3 or TRBV12-4 with TRBJ1-5; 8 nucleotides agree with TRBD1. V dropped 7 bases and J dropped 6; count of bases not matched to a gene: 8. The CDR3 covers 14 residues. CDR3 loop: CASTRDRPRQPQHF. CDR3 nucleotide sequence: TGTGCCAGCACCCGGGACAGGCCGCGTCAGCCCCAGCATTTT.

This clonotype was recorded many times. The gene calls are TRBV6-5 and TRBJ2-5; perhaps TRBD1 as D (7 bases). Germline CDR1 and CDR2: MNHEY and SVGAGI. This CDR3 has 15 residues. The V end was cut by 8 bases, the J end by 2 bases, with 18 bases between. CDR3 sequence: CASVRQGGGQETQYF. The CDR3 DNA follows: TGTGCCAGCGTTAGGCAGGGGGGCGGGCAAGAGACCCAGTACTTC.

This clonotype showed up just a few times. This chain joins TRBV20-1 and TRBJ1-6, with 7 bases identical to TRBD1. CDR1 and CDR2 (germline): DFQATT, SNEGSKA (reference sequence). The CDR3 has 18 amino acids. J gave up 6 bases and V 3 bases, and 17 bases lay outside the gene matches. The chain's CDR3 is CSASNRRGTGASNSPLHF. As DNA, the CDR3 is TGCAGTGCTAGTAACCGGAGGGGAACAGGGGCAAGTAATTCACCCCTCCACTTT.

This clonotype appeared a few times. For the CDR3, the DNA is TGTGCCAGCAGTTCTAGCGGTGTAGGGGAGACCCAGTACTTC. Its protein is CASSSSGVGETQYF. The chain joins TRBV12-3 or TRBV12-4 to TRBJ2-5; TRBD2 matches at 7 bases. V trimming: 4 bases; J trimming: 5 bases; junction bases outside the gene matches: 7. There are 14 residues in the CDR3.

The rearrangement uses TRBV20-1 and TRBJ1-1; D remains ambiguous. Germline V gene data show CDR1 as DFQATT and CDR2 as SNEGSKA (reference sequence). Trimming removed 5 bases from V and 5 bases from J, with 18 bases in between. The CDR3 consists of 14 residues. The CDR3 loop reads CSAPETSRRTEAFF. CDR3 DNA: TGCAGTGCTCCCGAGACGTCCCGGAGGACTGAAGCTTTCTTT.

This clonotype occurred many times. The rearrangement uses TRBV15 and TRBJ2-5; 7 bases match TRBD2. CDR1 is LNHNV, CDR2 YYDKDF, per germline (reference sequence). This CDR3 contains 17 residues. V was pared by 0 bases and J by 2 bases, with 9 bases of the junction left unmatched. The CDR3 coding sequence is TGTGCCACCAGCAGAGATTCGTCGGCGGGAGAGCAAGAGACCCAGTACTTC. Translated: CATSRDSSAGEQETQYF.